This TCR beta chain originates from a study of blood T cell repertoires in COVID-19. Assay: immunoSEQ multiplex PCR; the TCRdb copy retains only in-frame clones and omits some. The table lists about 290,000 clones, approximately 88% of them singletons. The cohort comprised adults aged 18 to 89 years residing in 20 to 30 US areas. The CDR3 runs to 14 residues. CDR1 LGHDT and CDR2 YNNKEL come from the germline V gene (reference sequence). J gave up 7 bases and V 6 bases, and 6 bases lay outside the gene matches. V usage is TRBV3-1 (or the pseudogene TRBV3-2) and J usage is TRBJ2-2; the match to TRBD2 covers 9 bases. Sequencing was done on a sample of PBMCs or T cells enriched from blood (not recorded which). The receptor was isolated from a woman aged 35 to 49 who had recovered from COVID-19. The CDR3 is CASRLREGIGELFF. The CDR3 coding sequence is TGTGCCAGCAGACTGCGGGAGGGTATCGGGGAGCTGTTTTTT.